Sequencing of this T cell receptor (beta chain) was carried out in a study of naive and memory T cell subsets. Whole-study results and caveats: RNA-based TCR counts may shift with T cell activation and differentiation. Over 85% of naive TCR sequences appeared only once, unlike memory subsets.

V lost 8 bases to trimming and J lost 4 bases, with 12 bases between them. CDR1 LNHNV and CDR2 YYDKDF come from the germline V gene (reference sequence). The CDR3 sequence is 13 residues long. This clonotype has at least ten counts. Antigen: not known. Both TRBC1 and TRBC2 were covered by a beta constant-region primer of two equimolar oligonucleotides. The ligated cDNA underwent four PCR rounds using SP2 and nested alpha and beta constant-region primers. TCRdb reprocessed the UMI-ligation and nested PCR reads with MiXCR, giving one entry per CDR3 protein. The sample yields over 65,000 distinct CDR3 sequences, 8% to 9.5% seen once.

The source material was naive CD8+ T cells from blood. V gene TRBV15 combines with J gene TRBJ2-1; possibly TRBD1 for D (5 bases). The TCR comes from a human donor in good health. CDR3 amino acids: CATSRVYYNEQFF. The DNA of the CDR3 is TGTGCCACCTCCAGGGTTTATTACAATGAGCAGTTCTTC. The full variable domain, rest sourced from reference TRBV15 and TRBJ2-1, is DAMVIQNPRYQVTQFGKPVTLSCSQTLNHNVMYWYQQKSSQAPKLLFHYYDKDFNNEADTPDNFQSRRPNTSFCFLDIRSPGLGDTAMYLCATSRVYYNEQFFGPGTRLTVL.